This TCR beta chain was sequenced for a study of shared T cell receptors in the human thymus. Clones were read by immunoSEQ multiplex PCR, and TCRdb kept only the in-frame ones, dropping some. The table records about 660,000 clones, 88% of them present only once. Trimming left V 4 bases short and J 8 bases short, with 21 bases between. The CDR3 spans 16 residues. Germline V CDR1 and CDR2: MNHEY, SVGAGI. The sample was also linked to a second study, of human thymus T cells. That study reports: Resections from corrective heart surgery provided thymus tissue. Across thymic and blood repertoires, the usage of V and J genes appeared to be biased. As related research reported, thymic repertoires overlapped highly among unrelated individuals.

This sequence originates from a boy in the first two years of life with a congenital heart defect. Sequenced material: thymocytes. J is TRBJ2-1 and V is TRBV6-5; a weak D match, TRBD2 (6 bases). The CDR3 loop reads CASSFTSRGSMHEQFF. CDR3 bases: TGTGCCAGCAGTTTTACTTCGCGGGGCAGTATGCATGAGCAGTTCTTC.